This is a list of T cell receptor beta chains from one sample in a study of shared clonotypes between healthy human individuals. Sequencing used immunoSEQ multiplex PCR; TCRdb keeps in-frame clones, though not all of them. The sample lists about 510,000 clones, 90% to 96% occurring once. The sample comprised naive CD4+ T cells sorted from blood. These receptors originate from a woman in her twenties or thirties in good health. Both conserved end residues are part of each CDR3. D genes are given only for firm matches. Clone size, where shown, is once, few, many, or a class for clones that have expanded.

>TRBV2|.|.|TRBJ2-7|13
CASRGTVDYEQYF
TGTGCCAGCAGGGGGACGGTGGACTACGAGCAGTACTTC
>TRBV5-1|TRBD2|.|TRBJ2-3|18
CASSLGAGRIPSTDTQYF
TGCGCCAGCAGCTTGGGAGCGGGGAGGATTCCTAGCACAGATACGCAGTATTTT
>TRBV18|.|.|TRBJ1-4|15
CASSPTAATNEKLFF
TGTGCCAGCTCACCGACCGCAGCAACTAATGAAAAACTGTTTTTT
>TRBV11-2|TRBD2|.|TRBJ2-2|16
CASSRLSGAGTGELFF
TGTGCCAGCAGCCGACTCAGCGGGGCGGGGACCGGGGAGCTGTTTTTT
>TRBV6-5|TRBD2|.|TRBJ2-1|15
CASRSLAGGMYEQFF
TGTGCCAGCAGATCTCTAGCGGGAGGGATGTATGAGCAGTTCTTC
>TRBV4-1|TRBD1|.|TRBJ2-1|17
CASSQKGSRGFYNEQFF
TGCGCCAGCAGCCAAAAGGGGTCCAGGGGGTTCTACAATGAGCAGTTCTTC
>TRBV2|.|.|TRBJ2-5|15
CASSEQSGSGETQYF
TGTGCCAGCAGTGAACAATCGGGAAGTGGGGAGACCCAGTACTTC
>TRBV7-2|.|.|TRBJ2-6|19
CASSSARDIGLSGANVLTF
TGTGCCAGCAGCTCGGCCCGGGACATCGGTCTCTCTGGGGCCAACGTCCTGACTTTC
>TRBV18|TRBD1|.|TRBJ1-2|15
CASSPGTGGDYGYTF
TGTGCCAGCTCACCAGGGACAGGGGGCGACTATGGCTACACCTTC
>TRBV30|.|few|TRBJ1-4|11
CAWSVRGELFF
TGTGCCTGGAGTGTAAGGGGGGAACTGTTTTTT
>TRBV27|.|.|TRBJ2-7|15
CASSLGPPALYEQYF
TGTGCCAGCAGCCTCGGACCCCCCGCTCTCTACGAGCAGTACTTC
>TRBV18|.|.|TRBJ2-2|14
CASSLRQSSGELFF
TGTGCCAGCTCACTTAGACAGAGCTCCGGGGAGCTGTTTTTT
>TRBV14|.|.|TRBJ2-5|12
CASSQSFWEQYF
TGTGCCAGCAGCCAATCCTTTTGGGAGCAGTACTTC